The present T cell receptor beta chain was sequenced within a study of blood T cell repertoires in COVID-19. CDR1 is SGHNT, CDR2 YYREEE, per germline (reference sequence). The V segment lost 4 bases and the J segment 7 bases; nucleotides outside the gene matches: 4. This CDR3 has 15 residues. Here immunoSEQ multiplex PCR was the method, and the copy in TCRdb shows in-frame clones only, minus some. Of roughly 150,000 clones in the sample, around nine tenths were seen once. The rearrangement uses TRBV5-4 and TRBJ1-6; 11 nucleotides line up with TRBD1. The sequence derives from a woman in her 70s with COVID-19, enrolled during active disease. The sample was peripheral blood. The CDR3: CASSMGTGGNSPLHF. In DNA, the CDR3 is TGTGCCAGCAGCATGGGGACAGGGGGAAATTCACCCCTCCACTTT.